The entry that follows covers one T cell receptor beta chain sequence. Its matching antigen is unknown. This CDR3 has 10 amino acids. V shed 9 bases and J shed 4 bases, with 4 bases lying between them. Germline lookup yields CDR1 SEHNR and CDR2 FQNEAQ (reference sequence). Assay used: immunoSEQ multiplex PCR; TCRdb lists only in-frame clones, some missing. The table includes 40,000 to 60,000 clones, about 90% detected once. This sample was taken from a study of T cell responses to AZD1222 COVID-19 vaccine. It was second doses at about 4 or about 12 weeks that were pooled. Study conclusions and caveats: Sampling that yielded the repertoires occurred only after the peak T cell response. Baseline seropositivity occurred in only a handful of AZD1222 recipients.

The input for sequencing was peripheral blood, taken 28 days after the second AZD1222 dose. This chain links TRBV7-9 with TRBJ1-3; no clear D. This receptor was obtained from an adult who received the AZD1222 COVID-19 vaccine. The DNA for the CDR3 is TGTGCCAGGGTCGGAAACACCATATATTTT. This codes for CARVGNTIYF.